This T cell receptor (beta chain) was recorded in a study of blood T cells in healthy people across ages. Broader study findings: Roughly linearly, TCR beta diversity per million T cells fell as age increased.

With a J-beta primer mix and a sample-barcoded 5' primer, a second PCR ran 7 to 11 cycles. A single record per CDR3 protein comes from TCRdb applying MiXCR to the 5' RACE reads. This sample has 1,300,000 or so distinct CDR3 sequences, with around 59% found just once. The CDR3 has 15 amino acids. V shed 6 bases, J shed 11 bases, and the junction held 17 bases outside the gene matches. In the case of this clonotype: Its antigen is still unknown.

The sequence was obtained from a man younger than 35 in good health. The chain uses TRBV12-3 or TRBV12-4 and TRBJ2-5, with 8 bases fitting TRBD2. The sequenced sample was blood. As DNA, the CDR3 is TGTGCCAGCAGCACCGGGACTAGAGGCTACAATGAGCAGTACTTC. Amino acids: CASSTGTRGYNEQYF.